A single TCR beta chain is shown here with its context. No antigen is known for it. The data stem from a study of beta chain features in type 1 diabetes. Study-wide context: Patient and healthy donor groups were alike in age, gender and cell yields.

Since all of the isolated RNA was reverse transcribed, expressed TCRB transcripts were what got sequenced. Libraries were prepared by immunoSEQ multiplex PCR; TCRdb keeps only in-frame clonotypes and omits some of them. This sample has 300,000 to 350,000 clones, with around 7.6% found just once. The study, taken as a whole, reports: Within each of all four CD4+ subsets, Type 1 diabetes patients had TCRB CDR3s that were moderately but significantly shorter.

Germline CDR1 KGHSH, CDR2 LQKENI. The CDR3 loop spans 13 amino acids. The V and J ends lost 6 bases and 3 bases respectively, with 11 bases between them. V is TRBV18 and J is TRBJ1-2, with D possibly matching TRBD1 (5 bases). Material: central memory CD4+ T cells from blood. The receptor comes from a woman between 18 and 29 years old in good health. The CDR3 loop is CASSTEEDYGYTF. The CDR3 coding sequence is TGTGCCAGCTCGACAGAAGAGGACTATGGCTACACCTTC. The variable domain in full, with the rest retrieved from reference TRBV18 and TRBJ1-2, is NAGVMQNPRHLVRRRGQEARLRCSPMKGHSHVYWYRQLPEEGLKFMVYLQKENIIDESGMPKERFSAEFPKEGPSILRIQQVVRGDSAAYFCASSTEEDYGYTFGSGTRLTVV.